Listed below are T cell receptor beta chains from one sample, sequenced in a study of OX40 agonist ivuxolimab in advanced cancers. Generated by immunoSEQ multiplex PCR, the TCRdb table keeps only in-frame clones and is missing some. The sample yields under 85,000 clones, 70% to 90% seen once. The source material was CD4+ or CD8+ T cells sorted from blood, sampled in a trial of the OX40 agonist ivuxolimab. The receptors shown here come from an adult with an advanced solid tumor such as melanoma, head and neck, liver or kidney cancer. Both conserved end residues are part of each CDR3. D genes are given only for firm matches. Some rows have no size entry. The others give once, few or many, or a class for an expanded clone.

abundance	v_gene	len	d_gene	j_gene	CDR3aa	CDR3nt
.	TRBV4-1	15	.	TRBJ1-2	CASSQDENSNYGYTF	TGCGCCAGCAGCCAAGATGAAAACAGTAACTATGGCTACACCTTC
.	TRBV7-2	15	.	TRBJ1-2	CASSLNGGPNYGYTF	TGTGCCAGCAGCTTAAACGGAGGGCCTAACTATGGCTACACCTTC
.	TRBV12-5	14	TRBD1	TRBJ2-7	CASGPRTGTGEQYF	TGTGCTAGTGGTCCCCGGACAGGGACGGGCGAGCAGTACTTC
few	TRBV5-5	13	.	TRBJ1-4	CASRVDLNEKLFF	TGTGCCAGCCGCGTGGATCTGAATGAAAAACTGTTTTTT
.	TRBV5-1	13	.	TRBJ1-5	CASSLDRDQPQHF	TGCGCCAGCAGCCTAGATAGGGATCAGCCCCAGCATTTT
.	TRBV14	13	.	TRBJ2-5	CASSPLGKETQYF	TGTGCCAGCAGCCCACTAGGGAAGGAGACCCAGTACTTC
.	TRBV6-1	11	.	TRBJ1-1	CASTRDGEAFF	TGTGCCAGCACCCGGGACGGTGAAGCTTTCTTT
.	TRBV6-5	16	.	TRBJ1-3	CASSYRGPRKGNTIYF	TGTGCCAGCAGTTACCGCGGGCCGAGGAAAGGAAACACCATATATTTT
.	TRBV19	16	.	TRBJ1-2	CASSISRQDGAYGYTF	TGTGCCAGTAGTATAAGCCGTCAGGACGGTGCGTATGGCTACACCTTC
.	TRBV11-2	15	.	TRBJ1-2	CASSLGNAPDYGYTF	TGTGCCAGCAGCTTAGGTAACGCGCCGGACTATGGCTACACCTTC
.	TRBV18	14	.	TRBJ2-1	CASSPSRNNNEQFF	TGTGCCAGCTCACCATCCAGGAATAACAATGAGCAGTTCTTC
.	TRBV5-1	14	TRBD1	TRBJ2-5	CASSLAGQEETQYF	TGCGCCAGCAGCTTGGCGGGACAGGAAGAGACCCAGTACTTC
.	TRBV5-1	15	TRBD1	TRBJ1-4	CASSNGEGAGEKLFF	TGCGCCAGCTCGAACGGAGAGGGGGCGGGGGAAAAACTGTTTTTT
.	TRBV9	18	.	TRBJ2-3	CASSVQAATRASTDTQYF	TGTGCCAGCAGCGTACAAGCGGCAACCCGTGCTAGCACAGATACGCAGTATTTT
.	TRBV19	15	.	TRBJ1-1	CASSFQGTQNTEAFF	TGTGCCAGTAGTTTCCAGGGGACACAGAACACTGAAGCTTTCTTT
.	TRBV9	16	TRBD2	TRBJ2-5	CASSVLTSGGAETQYF	TGTGCCAGCAGCGTCCTGACTAGCGGGGGGGCCGAGACCCAGTACTTC
.	TRBV6-5	14	TRBD1	TRBJ1-6	CASSYGTENSPLHF	TGTGCCAGCAGTTACGGGACAGAGAATTCACCCCTCCACTTT
.	TRBV11-2	14	TRBD1	TRBJ2-7	CASSLSTGTYEQYF	TGTGCCAGCAGTCTCTCGACAGGGACCTACGAGCAGTACTTC
.	TRBV7-9	16	.	TRBJ2-2	CASSIRQTANTGELFF	TGTGCCAGCAGTATTAGACAGACCGCGAACACCGGGGAGCTGTTTTTT
.	TRBV6-1	12	.	TRBJ2-1	CASNLVENEQFF	TGTGCCAGCAACCTAGTGGAGAATGAGCAGTTCTTC
.	TRBV19	13	.	TRBJ1-2	CASTPRGADGYTF	TGTGCCAGTACCCCACGGGGGGCAGATGGCTACACCTTC
once	TRBV19	14	TRBD1	TRBJ1-4	CATLAGQRNEKLFF	TGTGCCACCCTCGCGGGACAGCGTAATGAAAAACTGTTTTTT
.	TRBV5-1	13	.	TRBJ2-2	CASSLYKTGELFF	TGCGCCAGCAGCTTGTACAAGACCGGGGAGCTGTTTTTT
once	TRBV5-4	13	.	TRBJ2-5	CASGVYSEETQYF	TGTGCCAGCGGAGTTTACTCGGAAGAGACCCAGTACTTC
.	TRBV11-2	13	.	TRBJ2-7	CASSLDPTGEQYF	TGTGCCAGCAGCTTAGATCCCACGGGGGAGCAGTACTTC
.	TRBV6-6	15	.	TRBJ2-3	CASSYSVGNTDTQYF	TGTGCCAGCAGTTACTCGGTCGGAAACACAGATACGCAGTATTTT
.	TRBV10-3	16	TRBD1	TRBJ2-7	CAISEGTGADSYEQYF	TGTGCCATCAGTGAAGGGACAGGGGCTGATTCCTACGAGCAGTACTTC
.	TRBV2	14	.	TRBJ1-5	CASRYRAGDQPQHF	TGTGCCAGCAGATACAGGGCTGGGGATCAGCCCCAGCATTTT
.	TRBV6-5	15	.	TRBJ1-5	CATNSGESGNQPQHF	TGTGCCACCAATTCGGGGGAGAGCGGCAATCAGCCCCAGCATTTT
.	TRBV6-1	13	TRBD1	TRBJ1-6	CASTQGNNSPLHF	TGTGCCAGCACACAGGGGAATAATTCACCCCTCCACTTT
once	TRBV25-1	18	.	TRBJ2-7	CASSESILGTPSSYEQYF	TGTGCCAGCAGTGAATCCATCTTAGGGACCCCCAGCTCCTACGAGCAGTACTTC
.	TRBV2	14	TRBD1	TRBJ1-4	CASSEGTGGEKLFF	TGTGCCAGCAGTGAAGGAACAGGGGGGGAAAAACTGTTTTTT
.	TRBV4-1	15	.	TRBJ1-4	CASSFRLQGAEKLFF	TGCGCCAGCAGCTTCCGCCTACAGGGAGCTGAAAAACTGTTTTTT
.	TRBV29-1	13	.	TRBJ1-2	CSVDGGAGYGYTF	TGCAGCGTTGACGGGGGGGCTGGCTATGGCTACACCTTC
.	TRBV5-1	15	TRBD1	TRBJ1-1	CASSPRTGGNTEAFF	TGCGCCAGCAGTCCCCGGACAGGGGGTAACACTGAAGCTTTCTTT
.	TRBV7-2	15	.	TRBJ2-3	CASSLVAKSTDTQYF	TGTGCCAGCAGCCTAGTAGCGAAGAGCACAGATACGCAGTATTTT
.	TRBV14	12	.	TRBJ1-4	CASSQGDEKLFF	TGTGCCAGCAGCCAGGGAGATGAAAAACTGTTTTTT
.	TRBV7-3	16	.	TRBJ1-2	CASSPAGTSTHYGYTF	TGTGCCAGCAGCCCAGCCGGGACCTCGACTCACTATGGCTACACCTTC
.	TRBV6-6	15	.	TRBJ2-5	CASSPSLGQRETQYF	TGTGCCAGCAGTCCCTCTTTAGGTCAACGGGAGACCCAGTACTTC
once	TRBV6-1	15	.	TRBJ1-4	CAASQQPATNEKLFF	TGTGCCGCATCCCAACAGCCTGCAACTAATGAAAAACTGTTTTTT
.	TRBV27	13	.	TRBJ1-1	CASRDRKNTEAFF	TGTGCCAGCAGGGACAGAAAGAACACTGAAGCTTTCTTT
.	TRBV5-1	13	.	TRBJ2-7	CASSLEAGGEQYF	TGCGCCAGCAGCTTGGAGGCAGGAGGTGAGCAGTACTTC
.	TRBV6-6	14	TRBD2	TRBJ2-3	CATREAGVVDTQYF	TGTGCCACCCGTGAGGCGGGGGTAGTGGATACGCAGTATTTT
.	TRBV29-1	19	TRBD2	TRBJ2-3	CSVLIRGLGGGQVSDTQYF	TGCAGCGTCCTAATCCGGGGACTAGGGGGGGGGCAGGTCTCAGATACGCAGTATTTT
.	TRBV11-1	12	.	TRBJ1-3	CASSSPGNTIYF	TGTGCCAGCAGCTCCCCTGGAAACACCATATATTTT
.	TRBV11-2	13	TRBD1	TRBJ2-7	CASSPDRGIEQYF	TGTGCCAGCAGCCCGGACAGGGGGATTGAGCAGTACTTC
.	TRBV7-2	12	.	TRBJ2-2	CASSPHTGELFF	TGTGCCAGCAGCCCTCACACCGGGGAGCTGTTTTTT
.	TRBV6-6	15	.	TRBJ1-1	CASSYPDGRNTEAFF	TGTGCCAGCAGTTACCCGGACGGGCGGAACACTGAAGCTTTCTTT